The 2 T cell receptor beta chains below come from one sample, sequenced in a study of PD-1 blockade in mismatch repair-deficient tumors. Profiling relied on immunoSEQ multiplex PCR, and the TCRdb table lists in-frame clones only, not all of them. Here the sample spans tens of thousands of clones, 75% to 85% being singletons. The sample was peripheral blood, taken 12 weeks after starting pembrolizumab. Receptors originate from an adult with mismatch repair-deficient cancer.

The genes are TRBV19 and TRBJ1-4; the D gene is possibly TRBD1 (6 bases). Trimming shortened V by 4 bases and J by 6 bases, and 15 bases separated the two germline ends. CDR1 LNHDA and CDR2 SQIVND come from the germline V gene (reference sequence). This CDR3 spans 15 amino acids. The CDR3 nucleotides are TGTGCCAGTAGTAGGGCCGGGGGGGCCTATGAAAAACTGTTTTTT. This gives the protein CASSRAGGAYEKLFF.

The V and J genes are TRBV5-8 and TRBJ2-7; 9 nucleotides agree with TRBD2. The CDR3 is 14 amino acids. V shed 3 bases and J 6 bases; nucleotides not matched to a gene: 7. Germline CDR1 reads SGHTS; CDR2 reads YDEGEE. The CDR3: CASSWKLAGSEQYF. In nucleotides, the CDR3 is TGTGCCAGCAGCTGGAAACTAGCGGGTAGCGAGCAGTACTTC.